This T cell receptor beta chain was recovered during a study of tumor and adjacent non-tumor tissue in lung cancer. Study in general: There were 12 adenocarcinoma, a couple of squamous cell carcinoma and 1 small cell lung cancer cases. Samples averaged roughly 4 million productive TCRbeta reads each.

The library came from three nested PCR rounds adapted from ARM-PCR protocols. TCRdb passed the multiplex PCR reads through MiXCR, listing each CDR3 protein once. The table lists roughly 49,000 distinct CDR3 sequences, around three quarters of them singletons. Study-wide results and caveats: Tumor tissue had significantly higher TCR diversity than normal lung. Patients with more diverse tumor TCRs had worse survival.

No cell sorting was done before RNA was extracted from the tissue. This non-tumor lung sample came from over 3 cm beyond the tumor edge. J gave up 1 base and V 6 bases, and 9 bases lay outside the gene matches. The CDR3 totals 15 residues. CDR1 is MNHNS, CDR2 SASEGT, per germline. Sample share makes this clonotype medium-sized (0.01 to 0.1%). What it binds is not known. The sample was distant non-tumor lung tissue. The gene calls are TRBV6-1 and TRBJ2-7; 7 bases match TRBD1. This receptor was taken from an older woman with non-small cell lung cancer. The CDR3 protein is CASSRGTDPSYEQYF. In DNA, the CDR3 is TGTGCCAGCAGCCGAGGGACAGATCCTTCCTACGAGCAGTACTTC.